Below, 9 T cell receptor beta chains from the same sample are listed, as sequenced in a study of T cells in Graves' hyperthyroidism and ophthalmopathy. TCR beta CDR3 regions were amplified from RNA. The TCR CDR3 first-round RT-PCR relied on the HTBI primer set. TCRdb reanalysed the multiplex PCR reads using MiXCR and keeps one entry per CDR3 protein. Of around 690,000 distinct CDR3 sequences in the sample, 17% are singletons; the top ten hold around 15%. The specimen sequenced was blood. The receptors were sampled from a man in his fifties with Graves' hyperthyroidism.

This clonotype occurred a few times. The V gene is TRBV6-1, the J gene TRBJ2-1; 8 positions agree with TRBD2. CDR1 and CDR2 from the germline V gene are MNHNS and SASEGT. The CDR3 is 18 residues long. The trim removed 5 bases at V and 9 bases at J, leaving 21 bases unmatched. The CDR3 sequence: CASSFPGATSGRTAEQFF. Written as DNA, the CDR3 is TGTGCCAGCAGTTTCCCTGGGGCTACGAGCGGGAGAACGGCTGAGCAGTTCTTC.

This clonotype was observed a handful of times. CDR3 nucleotides: TGTGCCAGCAGTACGCGCCAAAACTGGGACATCCAGCGCGCTTTCTTT. Translating it yields CASSTRQNWDIQRAFF. This sequence joins TRBV6-1 and TRBJ1-1, with D possibly matching TRBD1 (6 bases). CDR1 MNHNS and CDR2 SASEGT come from the germline V gene. Trimming left V 5 bases short and J 11 bases short, with 27 bases between. The CDR3 is 16 residues long.

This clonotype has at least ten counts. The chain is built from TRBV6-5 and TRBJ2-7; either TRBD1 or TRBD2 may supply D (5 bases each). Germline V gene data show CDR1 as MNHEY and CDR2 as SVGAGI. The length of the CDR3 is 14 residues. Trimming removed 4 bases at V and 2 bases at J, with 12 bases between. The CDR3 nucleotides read TGTGCCAGCAGTTTTGGTGGGACCACCTACGAGCAGTACTTC. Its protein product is CASSFGGTTYEQYF.

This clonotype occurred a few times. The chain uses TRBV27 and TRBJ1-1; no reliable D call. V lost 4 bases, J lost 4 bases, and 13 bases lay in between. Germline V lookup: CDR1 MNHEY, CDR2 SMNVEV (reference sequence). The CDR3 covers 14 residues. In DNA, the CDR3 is TGTGCCAGCAGTTCCCCAGTGGCAGGCACTGAAGCTTTCTTT. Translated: CASSSPVAGTEAFF.

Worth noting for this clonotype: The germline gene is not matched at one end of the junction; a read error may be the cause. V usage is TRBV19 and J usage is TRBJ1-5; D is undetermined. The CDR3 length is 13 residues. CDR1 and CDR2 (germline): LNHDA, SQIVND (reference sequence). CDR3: CASSMAGNQLQHF. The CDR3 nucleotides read TGTGCCAGTAGTATGGCGGGGAATCAGCTCCAGCATTTT.

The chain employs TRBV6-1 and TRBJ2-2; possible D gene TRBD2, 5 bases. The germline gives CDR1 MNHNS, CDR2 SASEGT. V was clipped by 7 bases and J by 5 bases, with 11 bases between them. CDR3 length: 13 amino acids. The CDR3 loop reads CASILPGTGELFF. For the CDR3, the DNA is TGTGCCAGCATATTGCCGGGGACCGGGGAGCTGTTTTTT.

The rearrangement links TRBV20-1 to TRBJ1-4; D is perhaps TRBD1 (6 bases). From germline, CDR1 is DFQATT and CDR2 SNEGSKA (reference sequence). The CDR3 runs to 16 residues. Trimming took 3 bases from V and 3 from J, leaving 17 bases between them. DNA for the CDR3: TGCAGTGCTAGGCCCCTAATGGGGGCAGCTAATGAAAAACTGTTTTTT. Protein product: CSARPLMGAANEKLFF.

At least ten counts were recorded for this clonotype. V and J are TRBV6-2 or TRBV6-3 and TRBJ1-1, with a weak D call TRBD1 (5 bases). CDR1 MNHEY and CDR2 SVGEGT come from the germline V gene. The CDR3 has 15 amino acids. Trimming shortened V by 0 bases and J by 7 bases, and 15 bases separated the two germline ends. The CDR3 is CASSYSSRGEIEAFF. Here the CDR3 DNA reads TGTGCCAGCAGTTACTCGAGTAGGGGTGAGATTGAAGCTTTCTTT.

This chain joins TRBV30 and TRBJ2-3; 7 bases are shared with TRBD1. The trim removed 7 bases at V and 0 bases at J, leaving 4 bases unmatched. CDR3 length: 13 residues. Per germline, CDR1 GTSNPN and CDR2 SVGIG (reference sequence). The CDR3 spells CAYGTASTDTQYF. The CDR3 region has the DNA TGTGCCTACGGGACAGCTAGCACAGATACGCAGTATTTT.